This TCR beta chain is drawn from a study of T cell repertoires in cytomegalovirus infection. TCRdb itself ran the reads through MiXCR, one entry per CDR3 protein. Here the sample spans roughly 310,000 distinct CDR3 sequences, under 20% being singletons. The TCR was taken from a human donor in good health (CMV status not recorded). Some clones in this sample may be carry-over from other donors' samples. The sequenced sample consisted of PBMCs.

The CDR3 protein is CASRWRPHWGEKLFF. DNA of the CDR3: TGTGCCAGCAGGTGGCGACCCCACTGGGGTGAAAAACTGTTTTTT. The chain combines TRBV2 with TRBJ1-4; D call uncertain. Trimming pared 6 bases from V and 7 bases from J, leaving 18 bases between. CDR1 is SNHLY and CDR2 is FYNNEI in the germline V gene. This CDR3 has 15 residues.